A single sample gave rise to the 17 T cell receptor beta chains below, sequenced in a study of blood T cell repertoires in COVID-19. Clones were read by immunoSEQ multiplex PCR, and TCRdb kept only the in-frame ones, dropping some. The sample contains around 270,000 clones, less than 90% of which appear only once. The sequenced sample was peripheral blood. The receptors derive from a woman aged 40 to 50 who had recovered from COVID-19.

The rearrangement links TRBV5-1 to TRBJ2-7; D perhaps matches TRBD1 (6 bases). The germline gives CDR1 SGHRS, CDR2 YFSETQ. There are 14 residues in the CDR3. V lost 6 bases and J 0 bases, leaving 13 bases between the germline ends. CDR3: CASNRDRSSYEQYF. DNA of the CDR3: TGCGCCAGCAACAGGGACCGGAGCTCCTACGAGCAGTACTTC.

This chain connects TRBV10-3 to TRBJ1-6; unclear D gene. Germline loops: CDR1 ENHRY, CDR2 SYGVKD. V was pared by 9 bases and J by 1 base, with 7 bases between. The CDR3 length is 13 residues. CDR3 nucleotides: TGTGCCATACAGCTTTCCTATAATTCACCCCTCCACTTT. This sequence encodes CAIQLSYNSPLHF.

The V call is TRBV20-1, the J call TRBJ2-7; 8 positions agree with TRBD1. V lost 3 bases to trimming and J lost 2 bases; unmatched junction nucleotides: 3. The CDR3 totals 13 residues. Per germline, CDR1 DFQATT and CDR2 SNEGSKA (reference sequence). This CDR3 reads CSASQGAAYEQYF. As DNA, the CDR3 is TGCAGTGCTAGTCAGGGGGCGGCCTACGAGCAGTACTTC.

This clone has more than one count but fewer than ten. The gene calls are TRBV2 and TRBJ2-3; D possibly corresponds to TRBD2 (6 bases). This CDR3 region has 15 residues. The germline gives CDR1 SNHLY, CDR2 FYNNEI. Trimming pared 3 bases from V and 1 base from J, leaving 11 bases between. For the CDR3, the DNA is TGTGCCAGCAGTGATCAAAGACTAGGCACAGATACGCAGTATTTT. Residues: CASSDQRLGTDTQYF.

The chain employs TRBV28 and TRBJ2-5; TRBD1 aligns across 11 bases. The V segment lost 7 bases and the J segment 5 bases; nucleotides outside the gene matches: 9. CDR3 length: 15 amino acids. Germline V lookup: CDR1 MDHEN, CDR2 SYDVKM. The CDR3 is CASNRSDRGHETQYF. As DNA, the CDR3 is TGTGCCAGCAACCGATCGGACAGGGGGCACGAGACCCAGTACTTC.

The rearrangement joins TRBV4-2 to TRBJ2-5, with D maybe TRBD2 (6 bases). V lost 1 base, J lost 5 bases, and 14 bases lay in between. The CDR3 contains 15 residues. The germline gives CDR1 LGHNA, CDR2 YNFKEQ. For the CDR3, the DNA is TGTGCCAGCAGCCAAGGGGGCGGGGCGGGGGAGACCCAGTACTTC. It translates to CASSQGGGAGETQYF.

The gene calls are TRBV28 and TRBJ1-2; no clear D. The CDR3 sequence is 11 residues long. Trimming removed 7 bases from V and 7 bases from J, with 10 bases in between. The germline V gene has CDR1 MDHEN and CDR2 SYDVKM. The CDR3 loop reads CASTRTGGYTF. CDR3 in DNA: TGTGCCAGCACCCGAACCGGTGGCTACACCTTC.

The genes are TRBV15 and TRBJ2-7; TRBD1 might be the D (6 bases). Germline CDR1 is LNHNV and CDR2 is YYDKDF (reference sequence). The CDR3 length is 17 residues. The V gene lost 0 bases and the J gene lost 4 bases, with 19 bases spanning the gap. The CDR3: CATSRDQGTLLSYEQYF. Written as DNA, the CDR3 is TGTGCCACCAGCAGAGATCAAGGGACACTTCTATCGTACGAGCAGTACTTC.

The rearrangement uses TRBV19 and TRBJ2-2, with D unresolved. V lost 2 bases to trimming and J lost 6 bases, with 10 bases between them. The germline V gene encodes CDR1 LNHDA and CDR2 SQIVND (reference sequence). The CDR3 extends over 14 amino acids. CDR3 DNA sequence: TGTGCCAGTAGTATACAGGTTGGCTCCGGGGAGCTGTTTTTT. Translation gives CASSIQVGSGELFF. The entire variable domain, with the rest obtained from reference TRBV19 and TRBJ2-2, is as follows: DGGITQSPKYLFRKEGQNVTLSCEQNLNHDAMYWYRQDPGQGLRLIYYSQIVNDFQKGDIAEGYSVSREKKESFPLTVTSAQKNPTAFYLCASSIQVGSGELFFGEGSRLTVL.

CDR3 amino acids: CSVDEGSPEAFF. CDR3 DNA sequence: TGCAGCGTTGATGAGGGAAGTCCTGAAGCTTTCTTT. The chain carries TRBV29-1 and TRBJ1-1; D is undetermined. Germline CDR1 is SQVTM and CDR2 is ANQGSEA. The CDR3 runs to 12 residues. Trimming left V 3 bases short and J 6 bases short, with 11 bases between.

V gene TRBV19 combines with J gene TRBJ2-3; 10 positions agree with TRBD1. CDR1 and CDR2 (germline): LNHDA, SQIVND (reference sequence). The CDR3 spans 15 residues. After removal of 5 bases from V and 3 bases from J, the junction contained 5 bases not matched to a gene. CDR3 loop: CASSDWTGGTDTQYF. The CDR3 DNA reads TGTGCCAGTAGTGACTGGACAGGGGGGACAGATACGCAGTATTTT.

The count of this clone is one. The CDR3: CASSVGQGNTEAFF. The CDR3 DNA reads as TGTGCCAGCAGCGTAGGTCAGGGGAACACTGAAGCTTTCTTT. J is TRBJ1-1 and V is TRBV9, with a tentative D call TRBD1 (5 bases). Between the trimmed V and J ends, which lost 0 bases and 1 base, there was a span of 7 bases. CDR3 size: 14 residues. Germline lookup yields CDR1 SGDLS and CDR2 YYNGEE.

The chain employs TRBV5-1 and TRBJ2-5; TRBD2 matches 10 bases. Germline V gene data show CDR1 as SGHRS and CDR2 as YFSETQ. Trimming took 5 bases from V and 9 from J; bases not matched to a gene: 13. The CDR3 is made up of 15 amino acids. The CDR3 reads CASRPVAGGLGAQYF. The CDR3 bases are TGCGCCAGCAGACCGGTAGCGGGGGGACTCGGGGCCCAGTACTTC.

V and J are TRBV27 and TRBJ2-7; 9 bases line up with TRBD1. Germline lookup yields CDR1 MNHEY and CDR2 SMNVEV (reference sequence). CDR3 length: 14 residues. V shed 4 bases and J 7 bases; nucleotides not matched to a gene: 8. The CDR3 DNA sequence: TGTGCCAGCAGTTCATACGGGACAGGGAGGGAGCAGTACTTC. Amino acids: CASSSYGTGREQYF.

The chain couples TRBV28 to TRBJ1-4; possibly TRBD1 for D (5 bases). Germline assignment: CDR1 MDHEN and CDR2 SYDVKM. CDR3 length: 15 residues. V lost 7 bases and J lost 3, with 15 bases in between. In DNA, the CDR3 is TGTGCCAGCACGGAGGGTGGGGGTCCTAATGAAAAACTGTTTTTT. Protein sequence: CASTEGGGPNEKLFF.

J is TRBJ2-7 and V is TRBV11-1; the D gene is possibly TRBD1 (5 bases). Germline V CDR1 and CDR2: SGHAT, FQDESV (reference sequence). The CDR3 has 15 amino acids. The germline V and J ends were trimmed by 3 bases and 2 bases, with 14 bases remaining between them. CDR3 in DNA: TGTGCCAGCAGCTTGCAGGGTACGCATGCCTACGAGCAGTACTTC. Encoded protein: CASSLQGTHAYEQYF. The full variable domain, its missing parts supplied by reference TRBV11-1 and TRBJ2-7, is EAEVAQSPRYKITEKSQAVAFWCDPISGHATLYWYRQILGQGPELLVQFQDESVVDDSQLPKDRFSAERLKGVDSTLKIQPAELGDSAMYLCASSLQGTHAYEQYFGPGTRLTVT.

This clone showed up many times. As DNA, the CDR3 is TGTGCCAGCAGTGCGACAGGTCCCTCTGGAAACACCATATATTTT. Translating it yields CASSATGPSGNTIYF. The V gene is TRBV2, the J gene TRBJ1-3; possible D gene TRBD1, 6 bases. Trimming took 4 bases from V and 0 from J, leaving 10 bases between them. The germline CDR1 and CDR2 sequences are SNHLY and FYNNEI. This CDR3 has 15 amino acids.